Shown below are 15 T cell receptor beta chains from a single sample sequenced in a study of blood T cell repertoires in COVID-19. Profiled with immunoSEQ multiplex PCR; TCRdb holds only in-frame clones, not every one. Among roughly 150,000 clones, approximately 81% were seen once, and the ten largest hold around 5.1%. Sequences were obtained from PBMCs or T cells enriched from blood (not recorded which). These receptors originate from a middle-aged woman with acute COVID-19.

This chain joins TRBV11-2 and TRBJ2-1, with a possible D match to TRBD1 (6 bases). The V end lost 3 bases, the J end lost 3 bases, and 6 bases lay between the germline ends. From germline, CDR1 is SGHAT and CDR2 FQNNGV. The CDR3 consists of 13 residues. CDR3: CASSLGHYNEQFF. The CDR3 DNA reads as TGTGCCAGCAGCTTGGGACACTACAATGAGCAGTTCTTC.

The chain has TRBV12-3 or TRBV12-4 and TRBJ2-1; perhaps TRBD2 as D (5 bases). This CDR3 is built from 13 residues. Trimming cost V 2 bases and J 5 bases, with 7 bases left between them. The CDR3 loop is CASSLPGNNEQFF. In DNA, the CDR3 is TGTGCCAGCAGTTTACCGGGGAACAATGAGCAGTTCTTC.

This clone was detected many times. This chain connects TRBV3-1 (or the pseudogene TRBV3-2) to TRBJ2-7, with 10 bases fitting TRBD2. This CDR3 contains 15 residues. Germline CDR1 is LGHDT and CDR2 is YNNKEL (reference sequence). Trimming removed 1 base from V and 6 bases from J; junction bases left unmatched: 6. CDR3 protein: CASSQGGTSVGEQYF. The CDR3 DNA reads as TGTGCCAGCAGCCAAGGAGGGACTAGCGTGGGCGAGCAGTACTTC.

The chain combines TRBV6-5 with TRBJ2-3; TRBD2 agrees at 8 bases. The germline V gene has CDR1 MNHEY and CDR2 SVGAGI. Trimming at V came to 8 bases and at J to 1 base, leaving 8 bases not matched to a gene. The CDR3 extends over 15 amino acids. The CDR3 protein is CASGGSGSGTDTQYF. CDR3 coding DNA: TGTGCCAGCGGGGGAAGCGGGAGTGGCACAGATACGCAGTATTTT.

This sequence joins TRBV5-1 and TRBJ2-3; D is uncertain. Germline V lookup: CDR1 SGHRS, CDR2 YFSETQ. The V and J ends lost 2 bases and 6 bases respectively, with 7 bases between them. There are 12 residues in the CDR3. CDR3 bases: TGCGCCAGCAGCTTTTCTTTTGATACGCAGTATTTT. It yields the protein CASSFSFDTQYF. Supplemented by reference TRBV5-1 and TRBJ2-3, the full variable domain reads KAGVTQTPRYLIKTRGQQVTLSCSPISGHRSVSWYQQTPGQGLQFLFEYFSETQRNKGNFPGRFSGRQFSNSRSEMNVSTLELGDSALYLCASSFSFDTQYFGPGTRLTVL.

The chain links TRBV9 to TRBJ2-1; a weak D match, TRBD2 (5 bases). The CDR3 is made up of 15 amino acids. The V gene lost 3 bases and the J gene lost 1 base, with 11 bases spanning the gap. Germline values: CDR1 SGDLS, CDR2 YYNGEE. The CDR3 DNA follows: TGTGCCAGCAGCGCTTCGGACTTTTCCTACAATGAGCAGTTCTTC. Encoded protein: CASSASDFSYNEQFF.

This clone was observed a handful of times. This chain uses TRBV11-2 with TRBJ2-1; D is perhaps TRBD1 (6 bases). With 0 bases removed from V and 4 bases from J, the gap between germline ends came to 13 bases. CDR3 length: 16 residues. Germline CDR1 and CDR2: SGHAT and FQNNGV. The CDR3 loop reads CASSLDGQGIYNEQFF. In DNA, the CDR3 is TGTGCCAGCAGCTTAGATGGGCAGGGGATTTACAATGAGCAGTTCTTC.

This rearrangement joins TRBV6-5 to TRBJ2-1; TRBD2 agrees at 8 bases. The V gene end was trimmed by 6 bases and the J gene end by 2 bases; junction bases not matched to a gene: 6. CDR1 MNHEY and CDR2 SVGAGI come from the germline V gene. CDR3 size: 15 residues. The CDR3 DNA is TGTGCCAGCAGGCAAACTAGCGGTGCCTACAATGAGCAGTTCTTC. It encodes CASRQTSGAYNEQFF.

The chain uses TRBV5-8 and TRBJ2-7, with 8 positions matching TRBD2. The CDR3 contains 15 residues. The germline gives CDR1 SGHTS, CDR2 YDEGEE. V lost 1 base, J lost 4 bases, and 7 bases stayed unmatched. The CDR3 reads CASSLIQAGDYEQYF. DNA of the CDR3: TGTGCCAGCAGCTTGATCCAAGCGGGAGATTACGAGCAGTACTTC.

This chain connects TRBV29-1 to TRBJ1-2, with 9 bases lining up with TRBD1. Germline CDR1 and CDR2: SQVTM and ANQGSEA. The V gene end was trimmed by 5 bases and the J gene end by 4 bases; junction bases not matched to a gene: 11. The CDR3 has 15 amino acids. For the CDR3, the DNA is TGCAGCGTTCTTAGATGGGACAGGGAGCGCTATGGCTACACCTTC. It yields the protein CSVLRWDRERYGYTF.

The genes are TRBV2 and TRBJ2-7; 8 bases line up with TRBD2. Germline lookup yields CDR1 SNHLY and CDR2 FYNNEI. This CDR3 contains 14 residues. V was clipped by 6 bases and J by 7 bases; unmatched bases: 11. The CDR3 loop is CASSSRGGTEEQYF. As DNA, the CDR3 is TGTGCCAGCAGCTCTCGGGGGGGGACGGAGGAGCAGTACTTC.

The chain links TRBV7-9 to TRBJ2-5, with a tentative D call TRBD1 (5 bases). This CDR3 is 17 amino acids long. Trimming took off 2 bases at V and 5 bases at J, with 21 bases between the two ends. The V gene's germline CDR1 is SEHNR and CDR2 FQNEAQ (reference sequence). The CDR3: CASSLRQGTLSGETQYF. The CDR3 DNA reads TGTGCCAGCAGCTTAAGGCAGGGTACCCTCTCAGGGGAGACCCAGTACTTC.

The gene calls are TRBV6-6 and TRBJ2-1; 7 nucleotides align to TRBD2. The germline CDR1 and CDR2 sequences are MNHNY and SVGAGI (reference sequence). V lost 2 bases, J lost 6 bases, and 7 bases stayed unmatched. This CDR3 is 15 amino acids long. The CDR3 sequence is CASSYGGSSANEQFF. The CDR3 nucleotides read TGTGCCAGCAGTTACGGCGGGAGTTCAGCCAATGAGCAGTTCTTC.

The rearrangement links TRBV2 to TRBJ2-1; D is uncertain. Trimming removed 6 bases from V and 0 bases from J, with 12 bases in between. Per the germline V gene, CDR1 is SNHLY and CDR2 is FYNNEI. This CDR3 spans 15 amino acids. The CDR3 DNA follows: TGTGCCAGCAGCGAAAGCGCGGCCTCCTACAATGAGCAGTTCTTC. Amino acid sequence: CASSESAASYNEQFF.

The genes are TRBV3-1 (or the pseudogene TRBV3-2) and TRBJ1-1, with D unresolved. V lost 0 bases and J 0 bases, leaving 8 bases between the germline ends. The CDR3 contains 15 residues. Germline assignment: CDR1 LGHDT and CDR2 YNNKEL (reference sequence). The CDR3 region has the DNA TGTGCCAGCAGCCAAGATCGGGGTATGAACACTGAAGCTTTCTTT. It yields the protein CASSQDRGMNTEAFF.